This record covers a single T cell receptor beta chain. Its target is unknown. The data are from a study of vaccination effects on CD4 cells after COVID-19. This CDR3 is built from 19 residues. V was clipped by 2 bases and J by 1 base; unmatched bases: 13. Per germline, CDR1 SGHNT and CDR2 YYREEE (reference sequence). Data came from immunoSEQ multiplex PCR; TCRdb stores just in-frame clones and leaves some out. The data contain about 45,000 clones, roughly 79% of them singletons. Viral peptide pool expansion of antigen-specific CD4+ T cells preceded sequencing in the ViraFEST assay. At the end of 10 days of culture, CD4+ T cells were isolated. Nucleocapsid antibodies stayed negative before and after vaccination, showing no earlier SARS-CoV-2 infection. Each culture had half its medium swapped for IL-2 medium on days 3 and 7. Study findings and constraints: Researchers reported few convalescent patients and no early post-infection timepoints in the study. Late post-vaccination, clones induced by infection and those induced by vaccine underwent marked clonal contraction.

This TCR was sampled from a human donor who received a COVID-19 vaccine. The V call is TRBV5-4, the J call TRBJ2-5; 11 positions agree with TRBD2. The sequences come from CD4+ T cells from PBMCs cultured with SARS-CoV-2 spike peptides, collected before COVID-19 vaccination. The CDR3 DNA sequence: TGTGCCAGCAGCTTCTATGGGACTAGCGGCCCGGGGATCCAAGAGACCCAGTACTTC. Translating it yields CASSFYGTSGPGIQETQYF. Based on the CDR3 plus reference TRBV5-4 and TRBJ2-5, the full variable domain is ETGVTQSPTHLIKTRGQQVTLRCSSQSGHNTVSWYQQALGQGPQFIFQYYREEENGRGNFPPRFSGLQFPNYSSELNVNALELDDSALYLCASSFYGTSGPGIQETQYFGPGTRLLVL.